Below, 20 T cell receptor beta chains from the same sample are listed, as sequenced in a study of T cells after yellow fever vaccination. Each CDR3 protein is one row after TCRdb ran MiXCR on the 5' RACE reads. The sample has hundreds of thousands of distinct CDR3 sequences, roughly 13% seen once. Specimen: PBMCs, collected on the day of the yellow fever booster vaccination. The receptors derive from a man aged 25-45 years who received the YFV17D yellow fever vaccine.

This clonotype has a handful of counts. The chain combines TRBV10-2 with TRBJ2-6, with 10 bases identical to TRBD2. Per the germline V gene, CDR1 is WSHSY and CDR2 is SAAADI. This CDR3 region has 17 residues. The junction had 2 bases not matched to a gene; V was cut back by 2 bases and J by 1 base. CDR3 nucleotide sequence: TGCGCCAGCAGTGAGACTAGCGGGACATCTGGGGCCAACGTCCTGACTTTC. Protein: CASSETSGTSGANVLTF.

This clonotype was seen more than once but under ten times. V gene TRBV9 combines with J gene TRBJ2-7, with D possibly TRBD2 on 6 matching bases. V was trimmed by 0 bases and J by 4 bases, leaving 14 bases between them. CDR3 length equals 15 residues. CDR1 SGDLS and CDR2 YYNGEE come from the germline V gene. CDR3 sequence reads: CASSVDIAEIYEQYF. CDR3 sequence (DNA): TGTGCCAGCAGCGTAGATATAGCGGAGATATACGAGCAGTACTTC.

The chain is built from TRBV4-3 and TRBJ2-3, with D possibly being TRBD2 (6 bases). Germline V gene sequence: CDR1 LGHNA, CDR2 YSLEER. V gave up 0 bases and J gave up 9 bases, with 7 bases separating them. The CDR3 spans 12 residues. The CDR3 DNA sequence: TGCGCCAGCAGCCAAGAGCGGGACACGCAGTATTTT. Translated: CASSQERDTQYF.

This clonotype was observed a handful of times. The chain carries TRBV19 and TRBJ2-3; tentatively, D is TRBD2 (5 bases). Deletions cut 10 bases from V and 6 bases from J, with 20 bases between. The V gene's germline CDR1 is LNHDA and CDR2 SQIVND (reference sequence). The CDR3 runs 14 residues. DNA of the CDR3: TGTGCCACCATGGGAGCAGTTCCCTCGGATACGCAGTATTTT. Translated: CATMGAVPSDTQYF.

The gene calls are TRBV12-3 or TRBV12-4 and TRBJ1-1; the D is unclear. The CDR3 loop spans 12 amino acids. Between the trimmed V and J ends, which lost 6 bases and 4 bases, there was a span of 9 bases. CDR3 sequence (DNA): TGTGCCAGCAGGAGTGAGGTCACTGAAGCTTTCTTT. It codes for CASRSEVTEAFF.

This clonotype was detected a few times. The CDR3 coding sequence is TGTGCCAGCAGCAGGGGACAGGCCGGCTACACCTTC. Translating gives CASSRGQAGYTF. V is TRBV5-5 and J is TRBJ1-2; 8 positions agree with TRBD1. J gave up 8 bases and V 4 bases, and 4 bases lay outside the gene matches. This CDR3 spans 12 amino acids. Germline V gives CDR1 SGHKS, CDR2 YYEKEE (reference sequence).

This clonotype came up a few times. The CDR3 reads CASSLGGSSEVIQYF. The CDR3 coding sequence is TGTGCCAGCAGCTTAGGCGGGAGCTCTGAGGTCATTCAGTACTTC. The chain links TRBV7-2 to TRBJ2-4; 7 bases are a match to TRBD2. This CDR3 comprises 15 residues. J gave up 9 bases and V 1 base, and 9 bases lay outside the gene matches. Germline V gene data show CDR1 as SGHTA and CDR2 as FQGNSA. The full variable domain, with the rest looked up from reference TRBV7-2 and TRBJ2-4, is GAGVSQSPSNKVTEKGKDVELRCDPISGHTALYWYRQSLGQGLEFLIYFQGNSAPDKSGLPSDRFSAERTGGSVSTLTIQRTQQEDSAVYLCASSLGGSSEVIQYFGAGTRLSVL.

This clonotype was seen only a few times. The V gene is TRBV5-1, the J gene TRBJ2-3; no reliable D call. V lost 0 bases and J lost 6, with 11 bases in between. The CDR3 contains 14 residues. The germline V gene has CDR1 SGHRS and CDR2 YFSETQ. The CDR3 nucleotides are TGCGCCAGCAGCTTGGAGGGCGACCTCGATACGCAGTATTTT. Translated: CASSLEGDLDTQYF. Combining the CDR3 with reference TRBV5-1 and TRBJ2-3 gives the whole variable domain KAGVTQTPRYLIKTRGQQVTLSCSPISGHRSVSWYQQTPGQGLQFLFEYFSETQRNKGNFPGRFSGRQFSNSRSEMNVSTLELGDSALYLCASSLEGDLDTQYFGPGTRLTVL.

This clonotype was detected many times. CDR3 region: CSARGTSGTYEQYF. In nucleotides, the CDR3 is TGCAGTGCTAGAGGGACTAGCGGGACTTACGAGCAGTACTTC. The chain couples TRBV20-1 to TRBJ2-7, with 12 bases lining up with TRBD2. The CDR3 consists of 14 residues. CDR1 is DFQATT and CDR2 is SNEGSKA in the germline V gene (reference sequence). Trimming removed 1 base from V and 4 bases from J; junction bases left unmatched: 2.

The chain carries TRBV19 and TRBJ2-1, with TRBD2 matching 9 bases. CDR1 is LNHDA, CDR2 SQIVND, per germline (reference sequence). The junction had 13 bases not matched to a gene; V was cut back by 7 bases and J by 0 bases. The CDR3 sequence is 18 residues long. CDR3 in DNA: TGTGCCAGTACCCCGTTGGTAGCGGGAGATATCTCCTACAATGAGCAGTTCTTC. Translating it yields CASTPLVAGDISYNEQFF.

The chain combines TRBV13 with TRBJ2-7; possible D gene TRBD1, 5 bases. The germline V and J ends were trimmed by 4 bases and 4 bases, with 14 bases remaining between them. This CDR3 is built from 14 residues. Germline-derived CDR1 and CDR2 are PRHDT and FYEKMQ (reference sequence). The CDR3 DNA sequence: TGTGCCAGCAGCTCCCTATTTAGGGGTTACGAGCAGTACTTC. It specifies CASSSLFRGYEQYF.

The genes are TRBV28 and TRBJ2-1, with a tentative D call TRBD1 (6 bases). Germline assignment: CDR1 MDHEN and CDR2 SYDVKM. V lost 7 bases and J lost 1, with 11 bases in between. This CDR3 is 14 amino acids long. DNA for the CDR3: TGTGCCAGCAATCAGGGGACATCCTACAATGAGCAGTTCTTC. It yields the protein CASNQGTSYNEQFF.

This clonotype was recorded a few times. V gene TRBV20-1 combines with J gene TRBJ1-1; weak D call: TRBD1 (5 bases). Germline V gives CDR1 DFQATT, CDR2 SNEGSKA (reference sequence). CDR3 length: 12 amino acids. V lost 3 bases and J lost 1, with 6 bases in between. CDR3 protein: CSASRGNTEAFF. CDR3 DNA: TGCAGTGCTAGTAGGGGGAACACTGAAGCTTTCTTT.

This chain connects TRBV7-9 to TRBJ1-1; possibly TRBD1 for D (6 bases). V lost 5 bases to trimming and J lost 8 bases, with 12 bases between them. Germline loops: CDR1 SEHNR, CDR2 FQNEAQ (reference sequence). The CDR3 spans 12 residues. CDR3 loop: CASSRHRVEAFF. The CDR3 DNA reads as TGTGCCAGCAGCCGCCACAGGGTGGAAGCTTTCTTT.

This clonotype was counted only a few times. This chain uses TRBV7-2 with TRBJ2-7; 7 bases align to TRBD1. Trimming removed 3 bases from V and 1 base from J; junction bases left unmatched: 6. The germline V gene encodes CDR1 SGHTA and CDR2 FQGNSA. The CDR3 is 15 residues long. In nucleotides, the CDR3 is TGTGCCAGCAGCTTTCGGTGGGGACAGTCCTACGAGCAGTACTTC. Translation gives CASSFRWGQSYEQYF.

The V and J genes are TRBV6-4 and TRBJ2-4, with 7 bases lining up with TRBD1. This CDR3 is built from 17 residues. V gave up 5 bases and J gave up 0 bases; unmatched junction bases: 10. Germline CDR1 and CDR2: MRHNA and SNTAGT. CDR3 sequence reads: CASSTLGTEVAKNIQYF. CDR3 in DNA: TGTGCCAGCAGTACCCTTGGGACAGAAGTAGCCAAAAACATTCAGTACTTC.

This clonotype turned up a few times. The V and J genes are TRBV20-1 and TRBJ2-7; 13 bases map to TRBD2. Germline CDR1 DFQATT, CDR2 SNEGSKA (reference sequence). J gave up 6 bases and V 0 bases, and 11 bases lay outside the gene matches. This CDR3 spans 17 amino acids. The CDR3 bases are TGCAGTGCTAGAGATCCCCGACTAGCGGGAGGCCTCGGCGAGCAGTACTTC. Its translation is CSARDPRLAGGLGEQYF.

This chain connects TRBV20-1 to TRBJ2-1, with TRBD2 identical over 10 bases. The junction had 7 bases not matched to a gene; V was cut back by 3 bases and J by 8 bases. Germline loops: CDR1 DFQATT, CDR2 SNEGSKA (reference sequence). CDR3 length: 14 residues. The CDR3 DNA reads as TGCAGTGCTAGCGGGATAGCGGGAGGCTATGAGCAGTTCTTC. Translation gives CSASGIAGGYEQFF.

The J gene is TRBJ2-3, the V gene TRBV5-1; no reliable D call. The CDR3 has 15 amino acids. Germline loops: CDR1 SGHRS, CDR2 YFSETQ. V was clipped by 3 bases and J by 2 bases, with 13 bases between them. The CDR3 reads CASSYGWVHTDTQYF. CDR3 DNA sequence: TGCGCCAGCAGCTATGGCTGGGTTCACACAGATACGCAGTATTTT.

V usage is TRBV7-2 and J usage is TRBJ2-2; 10 nucleotides align to TRBD2. Germline V lookup: CDR1 SGHTA, CDR2 FQGNSA. Losses at the gene ends were 6 bases for V and 3 bases for J; bases not matched to a gene: 7. CDR3 length: 16 residues. The CDR3 here is CASSPLAGDDTGELFF. CDR3 sequence (DNA): TGTGCCAGCAGTCCTCTAGCGGGAGATGACACCGGGGAGCTGTTTTTT.